The rows below give T cell receptor beta chains drawn from one sample of a study of technical replicates of blood from a few donors. Clones were sequenced by immunoSEQ multiplex PCR, and TCRdb holds only the in-frame ones, with some missing. The table has about 83,000 clones, roughly 94% seen once. The material sequenced was T cells isolated from PBMCs. Every receptor here comes from a human donor in good health. CDR3s include the opening cysteine and the closing phenylalanine or tryptophan. The D gene is left open where the match is weak. Size is omitted from some rows. Given values are once, few, many or a class for expanded clones.

D	V	size	J	DNA	CDR3
TRBD2	TRBV5-8	-	TRBJ2-3	TGTGCCAGCAGCCGGGGGGACCCACTCCGCGCAGATACGCAGTATTTT	CASSRGDPLRADTQYF
-	TRBV21-1	once	TRBJ2-5	TGTGCCAGCAGCAATTTGAAGGGGAGGGAAGAGACCCAGTACTTC	CASSNLKGREETQYF
-	TRBV25-1	-	TRBJ2-3	TGTGCCAGCAAAATCTTCAGGATAAATAGCACAGATACGCAGTATTTT	CASKIFRINSTDTQYF
TRBD1	TRBV2	-	TRBJ1-2	TGTGCCAGCATAGGCCTGGACAGGGGTAAATTTGGCTACACCTTC	CASIGLDRGKFGYTF
TRBD2	TRBV27	-	TRBJ2-7	TGTGCCAGCAGTTTATCCCCCTCTTCTAGCGGGAGGGGGAACGAGCAGTACTTC	CASSLSPSSSGRGNEQYF
TRBD2	TRBV4-2	-	TRBJ2-7	TGTGCCAGCAGCCAAGACCCCGGACTAGCTGCCAACCCGTTCGGGTACGAGCAGTACTTC	CASSQDPGLAANPFGYEQYF
TRBD1	TRBV11-2	-	TRBJ1-2	TGTGCCAGCAGCTTAATAGGCGGACAGGGGTTTTATGGCTACACCTTC	CASSLIGGQGFYGYTF
TRBD2	TRBV6-1	-	TRBJ2-4	TGTGCCAGCAGTGAATTGCCCAGTGGTGGTTTGGCGGGAGGAGACATTCAGTACTTC	CASSELPSGGLAGGDIQYF
TRBD1	TRBV9	-	TRBJ2-5	TGTGCCAGCAGCTCCGGGACAGGGGTGGACCAGTACTTC	CASSSGTGVDQYF
-	TRBV20-1	-	TRBJ1-5	TGCAGTGTAGACAATCAGCCCCAGCATTTT	CSVDNQPQHF
-	TRBV11-3	-	TRBJ2-2	TGTGCCAGCAGCCCCTTAGGGGGAACCGGGGAGCTGTTTTTT	CASSPLGGTGELFF
-	TRBV4-2	-	TRBJ2-3	TGTGCCAGCAGCCAGGACCCCGCAGGGGTGACAGATACGCAGTATTTT	CASSQDPAGVTDTQYF
-	TRBV10-2	-	TRBJ2-7	TGCGCCAGCAGTAACCCAGGGGAGATCTACGAGCAGTACTTC	CASSNPGEIYEQYF
-	TRBV5-1	-	TRBJ2-3	TGCGCCAGCAGCTTCGCTAGCGCCTACACAGATACGCAGTATTTT	CASSFASAYTDTQYF
TRBD1	TRBV5-6	-	TRBJ2-1	TGTGCCAGCAGCATCGGGACAGGGGTGAGCCATGAGCAGTTCTTC	CASSIGTGVSHEQFF
TRBD1	TRBV10-3	-	TRBJ1-6	TGTGCCATCAGTGAGTCGACAGGGGTGAATTCACCCCTCCACTTT	CAISESTGVNSPLHF
TRBD1	TRBV7-8	-	TRBJ1-2	TGTGCCAGCAGCTTGGGGACAGACGCTAACTATGGCTACACCTTC	CASSLGTDANYGYTF
-	TRBV21-1	-	TRBJ2-1	TGTGCCAGCAGCAGCGAAACGACTAGCCCGAGCTCCTACAATGAGCAGTTCTTC	CASSSETTSPSSYNEQFF
-	TRBV5-1	-	TRBJ1-1	TGCGCCAGCAACCGGGGAGGGTTGAACACTGAAGCTTTCTTT	CASNRGGLNTEAFF
-	TRBV6-5	-	TRBJ1-1	TGTGCCAGCAGTTACTCCCTGGACATGAACACTGAAGCTTTCTTT	CASSYSLDMNTEAFF
TRBD2	TRBV25-1	-	TRBJ2-1	TGTGCCAGCAGCAGAGGGACTAGCGGAGGCGATGAGCAGTTCTTC	CASSRGTSGGDEQFF
TRBD1	TRBV6-4	-	TRBJ2-3	TGTGCCAGCAGTGACGGGACAGGGGGCGCAGATACGCAGTATTTT	CASSDGTGGADTQYF
TRBD2	TRBV4-1	once	TRBJ2-7	TGCGCCAGCAGCCAATCGGGACTAGCGGGAGCCTACGAGCAGTACTTC	CASSQSGLAGAYEQYF
-	TRBV5-1	-	TRBJ2-5	TGCGCCAGCAGCTTGGCAAACCGGAGACAAGAGACCCAGTACTTC	CASSLANRRQETQYF
-	TRBV18	-	TRBJ1-1	TGTGCCAGCTTCCTGACAGGTGACGCTTTCTTT	CASFLTGDAFF
-	TRBV5-4	-	TRBJ2-5	TGTGCCAGCAGCTTGGTCCTAGCGGAGACCCAGTACTTC	CASSLVLAETQYF
-	TRBV27	-	TRBJ2-1	TGTGCCAGCAGTTTAAACACCTACAATGAGCAGTTCTTC	CASSLNTYNEQFF
TRBD2	TRBV27	-	TRBJ2-7	TGTGCCAGCAGTCCACGGACTAGCCGGGCCTACGAGCAGTACTTC	CASSPRTSRAYEQYF
-	TRBV10-3	-	TRBJ1-5	TGTGCCATCAGTAACGGACAGCACAATCAGCCCCAGCATTTT	CAISNGQHNQPQHF
TRBD1	TRBV6-5	-	TRBJ2-3	TGTGCCAGCACTCCAGGGGGACACTTCACAGATACGCAGTATTTT	CASTPGGHFTDTQYF
TRBD2	TRBV27	once	TRBJ2-1	TGTGCCAGCAGTTTCGGGACTAGCGGCCACAATGAGCAGTTCTTC	CASSFGTSGHNEQFF
TRBD1	TRBV9	-	TRBJ2-3	TGTGCCAGCAGCCCTAGGCGGGCAGGGGGCGAAGATACGCAGTATTTT	CASSPRRAGGEDTQYF
TRBD2	TRBV9	-	TRBJ2-3	TGTGCCAGCAGCGACCGGGGGGGCCGAGATACGCAGTATTTT	CASSDRGGRDTQYF
TRBD1	TRBV5-1	once	TRBJ2-5	TGCGCCAGCAGCTTGTGGGGGACAGGGGTCCCAGGGGAGACCCAGTACTTC	CASSLWGTGVPGETQYF
TRBD1	TRBV11-1	-	TRBJ2-7	TGTGCCAGCAGCCCATCCGGGACAGGGGCCTACGAGCAGTACTTC	CASSPSGTGAYEQYF
TRBD1	TRBV7-4	-	TRBJ1-5	TGTGCCAGCAGCTTAGGGGGACAGGGGGGACAGCCCCAGCATTTT	CASSLGGQGGQPQHF
-	TRBV5-4	-	TRBJ2-5	TGTGCCAGCAGCTTGGACAGGGAAGAGACCCAGTACTTC	CASSLDREETQYF
TRBD2	TRBV9	-	TRBJ2-7	TGTGCCAGCAGCGTAGGGCTAGCGGAGACCTACGAGCAGTACTTC	CASSVGLAETYEQYF
-	TRBV6-5	-	TRBJ1-1	TGTGCCAGCAGTTACTCGACAGCACAAGGTGAAGCTTTCTTT	CASSYSTAQGEAFF
-	TRBV27	-	TRBJ1-1	TGTGCCAGCAGTTTATTTGGTCGCAGGAAAGTTGAAGCTTTCTTT	CASSLFGRRKVEAFF
-	TRBV11-2	-	TRBJ2-6	TGTGCCAGCAGCTTACCAGGGGCTGGGGCCAACGTCCTGACTTTC	CASSLPGAGANVLTF
-	TRBV11-2	once	TRBJ1-5	TGTGCCAGCCTCCGAGACAGAGTCAATCAGCCCCAGCATTTT	CASLRDRVNQPQHF
-	TRBV7-9	-	TRBJ2-1	TGTGCCAGCAGCTTAGCGGGGAGAGATTCCTACAATGAGCAGTTCTTC	CASSLAGRDSYNEQFF
-	TRBV27	-	TRBJ1-3	TGTGCCAGCAGTTTCCAACAGGATACGCTCTCTGGAAACACCATATATTTT	CASSFQQDTLSGNTIYF
-	TRBV2	-	TRBJ2-1	TGTGCCAGCAGTGGAGAGGTTCACTCCTACAATGAGCAGTTCTTC	CASSGEVHSYNEQFF
-	TRBV29-1	-	TRBJ2-5	TGCAGCGTTTCCAGGGTATTAGAGACCCAGTACTTC	CSVSRVLETQYF
TRBD1	TRBV27	-	TRBJ2-7	TGTGCCAGCACCCGGACAGGGACCAACGAGCAGTACTTC	CASTRTGTNEQYF